These 30 T cell receptor beta chains came from one sample sequenced in a study of blood T cells in healthy people across ages (dated by TCRdb to between 2015 and 2017). Library preparation used 5' RACE. Sequencing relied on an Illumina HiSeq 2500. A second PCR of about 7 to 12 cycles was run with a J-beta primer mix and a sample-barcoded 5' primer. TCRdb reprocessed the public reads (quality trimming at Q25 with fastp, clone calling with MiXCR) and kept in-frame beta chains. When rows share a CDR3 protein, they turn into one entry using the most common DNA and genes. Counted in this sample were some 760,000 distinct CDR3 sequences; roughly 25% of them appeared once. Under 10% of the sample belongs to the ten largest clones. The same data also went into a second study, on T cells of mothers and their children.

The specimen sequenced was blood. All receptors derive from a boy younger than 18 in good health.

The sample holds a few counts of this clonotype. J is TRBJ2-1 and V is TRBV18; 11 positions match TRBD2. V dropped 6 bases and J dropped 5; count of bases not matched to a gene: 6. Germline lookup yields CDR1 KGHSH and CDR2 LQKENI. The CDR3 contains 15 residues. The CDR3 loop is CASSLAGGLNNEQFF. CDR3 nucleotide sequence: TGTGCCAGCTCGCTAGCGGGGGGCTTGAACAATGAGCAGTTCTTC.

CDR3 in DNA: TGTGCCAGCAGTTATAGCGGGGGGGCCGATGAGACCCAGTACTTC. This sequence encodes CASSYSGGADETQYF. The chain is built from TRBV7-2 and TRBJ2-1, with 11 bases matching TRBD2. The J call may be in error: the DNA end matches TRBJ2-5 better. CDR1 SGHTA and CDR2 FQGNSA come from the germline V gene. The CDR3 has 15 residues.

The V gene is TRBV12-5, the J gene TRBJ2-5, with D hard to call. Per the germline V gene, CDR1 is LGHNT and CDR2 is FRNRAP. The CDR3 runs to 9 residues. Trimming took off 10 bases at V and 5 bases at J, with 5 bases between the two ends. The CDR3: CAISETQYF. CDR3 nucleotides: TGTGCTATATCGGAGACCCAGTACTTC.

J is TRBJ2-7 and V is TRBV11-2; either TRBD1 or TRBD2 may fit D (7 bases each). This CDR3 is 16 amino acids long. V dropped 5 bases and J dropped 5 bases, with 22 bases sitting between them. Germline values: CDR1 SGHAT, CDR2 FQNNGV. CDR3 amino acids: CASSPRGRGGFHEQYF. The CDR3 DNA is TGTGCCAGCAGCCCCAGGGGCAGGGGGGGCTTTCACGAGCAGTACTTC.

This clonotype appeared a few times. This sequence joins TRBV7-2 and TRBJ2-5; D possibly corresponds to TRBD2 (7 bases). Trimming took 10 bases from V and 5 from J, leaving 20 bases between them. CDR3 length: 14 amino acids. Germline values: CDR1 SGHTA, CDR2 FQGNSA. Here the CDR3 reads CAISWGGRPETQYF. CDR3 coding DNA: TGTGCCATCTCTTGGGGGGGGCGTCCGGAGACCCAGTACTTC.

A word on this clonotype: One end of the junction fails to match germline, which may point to a read error. The V call is TRBV5-4, the J call TRBJ2-5, with 14 bases fitting TRBD2. The better agreement between TRBJ2-1 and the DNA end casts doubt on the J call. The germline V gene has CDR1 SGHNT and CDR2 YYREEE (reference sequence). The CDR3 is 18 residues long. The CDR3 DNA follows: TGCGCCAGCAGCCAAACTGATCTGGGACTAGCGGGAGTCAATGAGCAGTTCTTC. It yields the protein CASSQTDLGLAGVNEQFF.

This clonotype was counted between two and nine times. The CDR3 is CSARIETLGAGLNTEAFF. CDR3 DNA sequence: TGCAGTGCTAGGATTGAAACATTGGGCGCGGGTTTGAACACTGAAGCTTTCTTT. This sequence joins TRBV20-1 and TRBJ1-1; D uncertain. V lost 3 bases, J lost 0 bases, and 23 bases lay in between. Germline assignment: CDR1 DFQATT and CDR2 SNEGSKA (reference sequence). The CDR3 runs 18 residues.

The chain uses TRBV4-3 and TRBJ2-5; D might be TRBD1 or TRBD2, each matching 5 bases. The end of the DNA aligns better with TRBJ2-1, so the J call may be wrong. The CDR3 consists of 14 residues. In germline, CDR1 is LGHNA, CDR2 YSLEER. CDR3 loop: CASSQDYGASEQFF. The CDR3 bases are TGCGCCAGCAGCCAAGATTACGGGGCGAGTGAGCAGTTCTTC.

This clonotype has a handful of counts. The genes are TRBV6-1 and TRBJ2-5; D gene uncertain. The germline gives CDR1 MNHNS, CDR2 SASEGT. The CDR3 runs 14 residues. V gave up 6 bases and J gave up 2 bases, with 13 bases separating them. Here the CDR3 DNA reads TGTGCCAGCAGATTAAAGACACAACAAGAGACCCAGTACTTC. Translating it yields CASRLKTQQETQYF.

The chain combines TRBV2 with TRBJ1-1; D is uncertain. CDR3 size: 13 residues. Germline CDR1 reads SNHLY; CDR2 reads FYNNEI. V shed 11 bases and J shed 1 base, with 14 bases lying between them. CDR3 loop: CAPLGFGNTEAFF. The DNA of the CDR3 is TGTGCCCCCTTGGGGTTCGGGAACACTGAAGCTTTCTTT.

The chain combines TRBV25-1 with TRBJ1-4; D gene uncertain. The CDR3 runs 14 residues. V was pared by 1 base and J by 8 bases, with 11 bases between. Germline CDR1 is MGHDK and CDR2 is SYGVNS. The chain's CDR3 is CASSELSGEEKLFF. The CDR3 DNA is TGTGCCAGCAGTGAATTATCGGGTGAAGAAAAACTGTTTTTT.

This clonotype was counted between two and nine times. The chain combines TRBV19 with TRBJ2-7; D possibly corresponds to TRBD2 (6 bases). Germline V gene data show CDR1 as LNHDA and CDR2 as SQIVND (reference sequence). The CDR3 has 14 residues. V was shortened by 5 bases and J by 5 bases, with 16 bases between the two germline ends. CDR3 in amino acids: CASSASGRPNEQYF. CDR3 DNA: TGTGCCAGTAGTGCCTCGGGGAGGCCCAACGAGCAGTACTTC.

The chain links TRBV7-9 to TRBJ2-5, with D possibly matching TRBD2 (6 bases). The CDR3 consists of 13 residues. V was cut by 6 bases and J by 9 bases, with 17 bases left in between. Per germline, CDR1 SEHNR and CDR2 FQNEAQ (reference sequence). CDR3 residues: CASSRLGGEPQYF. CDR3 in DNA: TGTGCCAGCAGTCGACTAGGCGGCGAGCCCCAGTACTTC.

This clonotype was detected a few times. V gene TRBV9 combines with J gene TRBJ2-3; 9 bases are a match to TRBD1. The CDR3 loop spans 16 amino acids. The germline CDR1 and CDR2 sequences are SGDLS and YYNGEE. Losses at the gene ends were 2 bases for V and 5 bases for J; bases not matched to a gene: 9. The CDR3 DNA follows: TGTGCCAGCAGCGTCGCACAGGGGGCAGGGTTAGATACGCAGTATTTT. As protein: CASSVAQGAGLDTQYF.

The chain couples TRBV5-1 to TRBJ2-5, with 10 bases aligning to TRBD2. In germline, CDR1 is SGHRS, CDR2 YFSETQ. With V trimmed by 3 bases and J by 3 bases, 8 bases remained unmatched. The CDR3 is made up of 16 amino acids. CDR3 loop: CASSSLTSGNEETQYF. In DNA, the CDR3 is TGCGCCAGCAGCTCCCTCACTAGCGGGAATGAAGAGACCCAGTACTTC.

This clonotype has a handful of counts. The rearrangement uses TRBV3-1 and TRBJ2-2; D is unresolved. V dropped 0 bases and J dropped 3 bases, with 5 bases sitting between them. CDR3 length: 14 residues. In germline, CDR1 is LGHDT, CDR2 YNNKEL (reference sequence). CDR3 in amino acids: CASSQDRDTGELFF. The CDR3 coding sequence is TGTGCCAGCAGCCAAGATAGGGACACCGGGGAGCTGTTTTTT. The full variable domain, rest sourced from reference TRBV3-1 and TRBJ2-2, is DTAVSQTPKYLVTQMGNDKSIKCEQNLGHDTMYWYKQDSKKFLKIMFSYNNKELIINETVPNRFSPKSPDKAHLNLHINSLELGDSAVYFCASSQDRDTGELFFGEGSRLTVL.

This clonotype appeared a few times. The DNA for the CDR3 is TGTGCCATCAGTGAGGGGACAGGTCCTAACTATGGCTACACCTTC. Translation: CAISEGTGPNYGYTF. This chain joins TRBV10-3 and TRBJ1-2, with TRBD1 matching 8 bases. The CDR3 is 15 amino acids. The V segment lost 2 bases and the J segment 0 bases; nucleotides outside the gene matches: 2. Per germline, CDR1 ENHRY and CDR2 SYGVKD.

In its sample, this clonotype was seen a few times. This chain joins TRBV27 and TRBJ1-2; no clear D gene. CDR3 length equals 15 residues. V lost 3 bases, J lost 5 bases, and 16 bases lay in between. CDR1 MNHEY and CDR2 SMNVEV come from the germline V gene (reference sequence). CDR3 DNA: TGTGCCAGCAGTTTCCCCGGAAAAGGGAGATATGGCTACACCTTC. Encoded protein: CASSFPGKGRYGYTF.

In its sample, this clonotype was seen a few times. The gene calls are TRBV5-1 and TRBJ2-3; D may be TRBD1 or TRBD2 (6 bases each). Trimming stripped 4 bases from V and 2 bases from J, with 17 bases between. Germline loops: CDR1 SGHRS, CDR2 YFSETQ. The CDR3 extends over 16 amino acids. The CDR3 DNA reads TGCGCCAGCAGCGGCCGGGGGCTAGCGCTCACAGATACGCAGTATTTT. It yields the protein CASSGRGLALTDTQYF.

This chain's CDR3 is CASVATDTQYF. DNA for the CDR3: TGTGCCAGCGTGGCCACAGATACGCAGTATTTT. The chain recombines TRBV6-6 with TRBJ2-3, with D unclear. Germline CDR1 reads MNHNY; CDR2 reads SVGAGI (reference sequence). This CDR3 has 11 residues. The germline V and J ends were trimmed by 8 bases and 2 bases, with 5 bases remaining between them.

The rearrangement links TRBV3-1 to TRBJ1-4; TRBD1 aligns across 9 bases. CDR3 length equals 19 residues. Germline CDR1 LGHDT, CDR2 YNNKEL (reference sequence). V dropped 4 bases and J dropped 3; count of bases not matched to a gene: 15. CDR3 nucleotides: TGTGCCAGCAGCCCAGGTCCGGGACAGGGAGGTTTGGCTAATGAAAAACTGTTTTTT. It translates to CASSPGPGQGGLANEKLFF.

This clonotype appeared once. The CDR3 spells CSVEDRGMEAFF. The CDR3 nucleotides read TGCAGCGTTGAAGATAGGGGGATGGAAGCTTTCTTT. The chain links TRBV29-1 to TRBJ1-1, with TRBD1 as a possible D gene (6 bases). The CDR3 has 12 residues. Trimming took off 0 bases at V and 8 bases at J, with 10 bases between the two ends. The germline V gene encodes CDR1 SQVTM and CDR2 ANQGSEA. Combining the CDR3 with reference TRBV29-1 and TRBJ1-1 gives the whole variable domain SAVISQKPSRDICQRGTSLTIQCQVDSQVTMMFWYRQQPGQSLTLIATANQGSEATYESGFVIDKFPISRPNLTFSTLTVSNMSPEDSSIYLCSVEDRGMEAFFGQGTRLTVV.

This clonotype has just a few counts. The CDR3 DNA sequence: TGTGCCAGCAGTTACAGTCCCGCAGGGGCCTCCTACGAGCAGTACTTC. This encodes CASSYSPAGASYEQYF. V gene TRBV6-5 combines with J gene TRBJ2-5; D is perhaps TRBD1 (6 bases). The J call may be faulty, since TRBJ2-7 better matches the DNA end. The CDR3 runs to 16 residues. CDR1 is MNHEY, CDR2 SVGAGI, per germline.

This clonotype was seen a handful of times. The limits of the CDR3 on the DNA are not certain, so only TCRdb's listed CDR3 is given. The CDR3 sequence: CASSLDFRGPYEQYF. The V call is TRBV6-2 or TRBV6-3, the J call TRBJ2-7; the table names TRBD2, a call not compared with the DNA. The CDR3 region is 15 residues in length, termini included. Germline CDR1 is MNHEY and CDR2 is SVGEGT.

This clonotype was seen a few times. This chain links TRBV28 with TRBJ2-5, with D possibly being TRBD1 (6 bases). This CDR3 contains 16 residues. Trimming cost V 3 bases and J 1 base, with 15 bases left between them. Germline CDR1 is MDHEN and CDR2 is SYDVKM. The CDR3 coding sequence is TGTGCCAGCAGTTTTTTAGTTCAGGGGACCCAAGAGACCCAGTACTTC. Residues: CASSFLVQGTQETQYF.

The rearrangement links TRBV7-9 to TRBJ2-7; D call uncertain. This CDR3 has 16 residues. The germline V gene has CDR1 SEHNR and CDR2 FQNEAQ (reference sequence). Trimming removed 3 bases at V and 0 bases at J, with 15 bases between. DNA for the CDR3: TGTGCCAGCAGCTTTCACCGGCCACCCGGCTCCTACGAGCAGTACTTC. It encodes CASSFHRPPGSYEQYF. Full variable domain (rest looked up from reference TRBV7-9 and TRBJ2-7): DTGVSQNPRHKITKRGQNVTFRCDPISEHNRLYWYRQTLGQGPEFLTYFQNEAQLEKSRLLSDRFSAERPKGSFSTLEIQRTEQGDSAMYLCASSFHRPPGSYEQYFGPGTRLTVT.

The sample holds a few counts of this clonotype. V is TRBV7-6 and J is TRBJ2-2, with D perhaps TRBD2 (6 bases). The ends were cut back, 2 bases at V and 2 bases at J, with 12 bases in the middle. This CDR3 contains 16 residues. Germline V gene sequence: CDR1 SGHVS, CDR2 FNYEAQ. The CDR3 sequence: CASSLNRAGNTGELFF. The DNA of the CDR3 is TGTGCCAGCAGCTTAAACCGGGCGGGAAACACCGGGGAGCTGTTTTTT.

There are a few counts of this clonotype. The V call is TRBV6-5, the J call TRBJ2-3; no firm D call. Germline CDR1 MNHEY, CDR2 SVGAGI. The CDR3 consists of 12 residues. Trimming stripped 6 bases from V and 2 bases from J, with 6 bases between. CDR3 in amino acids: CASRTYTDTQYF. Here the CDR3 DNA reads TGTGCCAGCAGGACCTACACAGATACGCAGTATTTT.

The gene calls are TRBV5-6 and TRBJ2-4; D possibly corresponds to TRBD1 (5 bases). The V gene's germline CDR1 is SGHDT and CDR2 YYEEEE. The length of the CDR3 is 13 residues. The V and J ends lost 0 bases and 6 bases respectively, with 7 bases between them. The CDR3, as DNA: TGTGCCAGCAGCTTGGGACAGACAAACATTCAGTACTTC. It codes for CASSLGQTNIQYF.

This clonotype occurred a few times. The chain uses TRBV5-1 and TRBJ2-4; 7 bases agree with TRBD2. The CDR3 has 15 amino acids. Germline CDR1 and CDR2: SGHRS and YFSETQ. V lost 4 bases, J lost 4 bases, and 8 bases stayed unmatched. CDR3 nucleotides: TGCGCCAGCAGCCCAACTAGCGCTTTAAAAAACATTCAGTACTTC. It specifies CASSPTSALKNIQYF.